This TCR beta chain derives from a study of T cells after yellow fever vaccination. Study in general: The fractions with low cell numbers were processed using SMART-Seq v4 Ultra Low Input.

CDR1 LNHNV and CDR2 YYDKDF come from the germline V gene (reference sequence). CDR3 length equals 16 residues. Trimming stripped 1 base from V and 3 bases from J, with 15 bases between. Study-level points and caveats: Post-booster samples contained most primary-vaccination clones (approximately 95% CD4, approximately 88% CD8). A weaker secondary response peaked on day 5, the primary on day 15. Among all clonotypes, a small share was observed in both CD4 and CD8 compartments.

One entry per CDR3 protein, called by TCRdb with MiXCR from the 5' RACE reads. Found here are some 110,000 distinct CDR3 sequences, under 9% of them singletons; the top ten hold less than 30%. Many counts were recorded for this clonotype. Its antigen remains unknown. The sample here was CD8+ T cells sorted from PBMCs, taken 45 days after the yellow fever booster vaccination. The V gene is TRBV15, the J gene TRBJ2-5, with TRBD2 as a possible D gene (6 bases). This clonotype was obtained from a man aged 25-45 years who received the YFV17D yellow fever vaccine. The CDR3 reads CATSRGDWEAEETQYF. The CDR3 DNA reads as TGTGCCACCAGCAGAGGGGACTGGGAAGCCGAAGAGACCCAGTACTTC.